The 24 T cell receptor beta chains reported below all come from one sample, sequenced in a study of cytomegalovirus exposure and HLA in healthy donors. Vbeta (60) and Jbeta (13) primers were used in the PCR. Using immunoSEQ multiplex PCR, the repertoire was profiled, and TCRdb retains in-frame clones only, with some absent. The table has roughly 150,000 clones, more than 65% seen once. Sequenced: PBMCs. These TCRs come from a man in his fifties or sixties in good health and CMV-seropositive.

A few counts support this clone. This chain uses TRBV5-1 with TRBJ2-3; TRBD1 matches 9 bases. Germline CDR1 reads SGHRS; CDR2 reads YFSETQ. V shed 4 bases, J shed 1 base, and the junction held 1 base outside the gene matches. This CDR3 region has 14 residues. For the CDR3, the DNA is TGCGCCAGCAGCCGGGACAGGGGCACAGATACGCAGTATTTT. Translation gives CASSRDRGTDTQYF.

J is TRBJ2-7 and V is TRBV10-3; 7 nucleotides align to TRBD1. This CDR3 is built from 12 residues. Germline values: CDR1 ENHRY, CDR2 SYGVKD. V trimming: 10 bases; J trimming: 1 base; junction bases outside the gene matches: 4. In nucleotides, the CDR3 is TGTGCCACGCGACAGGGATCCTACGAGCAGTACTTC. Its translation is CATRQGSYEQYF.

The J gene is TRBJ1-2, the V gene TRBV6-1; no reliable D call. Germline V lookup: CDR1 MNHNS, CDR2 SASEGT. There are 17 residues in the CDR3. The V end lost 4 bases, the J end lost 5 bases, and 23 bases lay between the germline ends. Written as DNA, the CDR3 is TGTGCCAGCAGTGTATCGGAAGCAACTTTCTCGGGATATGGCTACACCTTC. Translated, it gives CASSVSEATFSGYGYTF.

In this sample, this clone turned up a few times. The V call is TRBV11-3, the J call TRBJ2-1; weak D call: TRBD1 (6 bases). The V gene's germline CDR1 is SGHNT and CDR2 YENEEA. The germline V and J ends were trimmed by 6 bases and 5 bases, with 17 bases remaining between them. This CDR3 contains 15 residues. CDR3 protein: CASSKFRDTNNEQFF. The CDR3 DNA follows: TGTGCCAGCAGTAAATTCCGGGACACCAACAATGAGCAGTTCTTC.

A remark on this clone: This same CDR3 is encoded by further DNA sequences in the sample. This chain connects TRBV5-4 to TRBJ2-3; D ambiguous. This CDR3 comprises 12 residues. The germline V and J ends were trimmed by 4 bases and 0 bases, with 3 bases remaining between them. Per the germline V gene, CDR1 is SGHNT and CDR2 is YYREEE (reference sequence). The CDR3 loop reads CASSTSTDTQYF. CDR3 sequence (DNA): TGTGCCAGCAGCACTAGCACAGATACGCAGTATTTT.

V is TRBV6-6 and J is TRBJ2-5; D gene unclear. V was cut by 6 bases and J by 4 bases, with 12 bases left in between. CDR1 is MNHNY and CDR2 is SVGAGI in the germline V gene (reference sequence). The CDR3 is made up of 13 amino acids. The CDR3 reads CASSPDILETQYF. For the CDR3, the DNA is TGTGCCAGCAGCCCCGACATACTAGAGACCCAGTACTTC.

V gene TRBV7-8 combines with J gene TRBJ1-2, with 10 bases identical to TRBD1. From germline, CDR1 is SGHVS and CDR2 FQNEAQ. The CDR3 is made up of 17 amino acids. V shed 4 bases and J 2 bases; nucleotides not matched to a gene: 10. The CDR3 is CASSSGQGVSLNYGYTF. For the CDR3, the DNA is TGTGCCAGCAGCTCCGGACAGGGGGTGTCCCTGAACTATGGCTACACCTTC.

V is TRBV19 and J is TRBJ1-1, with 7 bases identical to TRBD1. CDR3 length equals 15 residues. CDR1 and CDR2 (germline): LNHDA, SQIVND (reference sequence). V lost 7 bases, J lost 0 bases, and 8 bases stayed unmatched. The CDR3 DNA reads as TGTGCCAGTAAAGGCAGGGGGACAGTGAACACTGAAGCTTTCTTT. This codes for CASKGRGTVNTEAFF.

V usage is TRBV5-4 and J usage is TRBJ1-2; maybe TRBD1 (6 bases). Trimming shortened V by 6 bases and J by 8 bases, and 17 bases separated the two germline ends. The CDR3 is made up of 13 amino acids. Germline V lookup: CDR1 SGHNT, CDR2 YYREEE (reference sequence). DNA of the CDR3: TGTGCCAGCACGGACAGCCCACACTCCGGCTACACCTTC. Residues: CASTDSPHSGYTF. The whole variable domain, filled in from reference TRBV5-4 and TRBJ1-2, reads ETGVTQSPTHLIKTRGQQVTLRCSSQSGHNTVSWYQQALGQGPQFIFQYYREEENGRGNFPPRFSGLQFPNYSSELNVNALELDDSALYLCASTDSPHSGYTFGSGTRLTVV.

V usage is TRBV28 and J usage is TRBJ1-5, with TRBD1 matching over 7 bases. Germline lookup yields CDR1 MDHEN and CDR2 SYDVKM. This CDR3 is 14 amino acids long. With V trimmed by 4 bases and J by 6 bases, 6 bases remained unmatched. This chain's CDR3 is CASSYFDRVQPQHF. The CDR3, as DNA: TGTGCCAGCAGTTATTTTGACAGGGTTCAGCCCCAGCATTTT.

This sequence joins TRBV9 and TRBJ1-1; D unclear. The CDR3 consists of 13 residues. Germline values: CDR1 SGDLS, CDR2 YYNGEE. V was shortened by 0 bases and J by 3 bases, with 6 bases between the two germline ends. The CDR3 bases are TGTGCCAGCAGCGTAGCGAGCGACACTGAAGCTTTCTTT. This encodes CASSVASDTEAFF.

This sequence joins TRBV2 and TRBJ1-1; tentatively, D is TRBD1 (5 bases). From germline, CDR1 is SNHLY and CDR2 FYNNEI. Deletions cut 7 bases from V and 4 bases from J, with 10 bases between. There are 12 residues in the CDR3. CDR3 amino acids: CASTSTGTEAFF. In DNA form, the CDR3 reads TGTGCCAGCACCTCTACAGGCACTGAAGCTTTCTTT.

The V and J genes are TRBV4-3 and TRBJ2-1; 8 bases agree with TRBD2. The CDR3 sequence is 16 residues long. Germline-derived CDR1 and CDR2 are LGHNA and YSLEER. V lost 3 bases, J lost 3 bases, and 7 bases stayed unmatched. CDR3 amino acids: CASSQDLAGYYNEQFF. The CDR3 coding sequence is TGCGCCAGCAGCCAGGATCTAGCGGGCTACTACAATGAGCAGTTCTTC.

Regarding this clone: Other nucleotide sequences from this sample produce the same CDR3. The rearrangement links TRBV7-9 to TRBJ2-2; D not resolved. Germline CDR1 and CDR2: SEHNR and FQNEAQ (reference sequence). This CDR3 has 12 residues. The V end was cut by 5 bases, the J end by 3 bases, with 4 bases between. CDR3 DNA sequence: TGTGCCAGCAGCGCGGACACCGGGGAGCTGTTTTTT. This codes for CASSADTGELFF. Combining the CDR3 with reference TRBV7-9 and TRBJ2-2 gives the whole variable domain DTGVSQNPRHKITKRGQNVTFRCDPISEHNRLYWYRQTLGQGPEFLTYFQNEAQLEKSRLLSDRFSAERPKGSFSTLEIQRTEQGDSAMYLCASSADTGELFFGEGSRLTVL.

The chain is built from TRBV5-6 and TRBJ2-1; the match to TRBD2 covers 12 bases. The CDR3 has 17 amino acids. The junction had 13 bases not matched to a gene; V was cut back by 4 bases and J by 8 bases. Germline CDR1 SGHDT, CDR2 YYEEEE. CDR3: CASSPELAGGARHEQFF. The CDR3 region has the DNA TGTGCCAGCAGCCCTGAGCTAGCGGGGGGGGCAAGGCATGAGCAGTTCTTC.

The chain employs TRBV28 and TRBJ1-5; D gene ambiguous. Trimming took off 5 bases at V and 4 bases at J, with 15 bases between the two ends. This CDR3 spans 15 amino acids. CDR1 MDHEN and CDR2 SYDVKM come from the germline V gene. In DNA form, the CDR3 reads TGTGCCAGCAGTCCCCCGGGAGCCACGAATCAGCCCCAGCATTTT. Protein sequence: CASSPPGATNQPQHF.

This clone showed up just a few times. The chain combines TRBV7-6 with TRBJ1-1, with D perhaps matching TRBD1 (5 bases). This CDR3 is 13 amino acids long. Trimming left V 5 bases short and J 0 bases short, with 7 bases between. Germline CDR1 is SGHVS and CDR2 is FNYEAQ. CDR3 coding DNA: TGTGCCAGCAGCGTACAGGTGAACACTGAAGCTTTCTTT. Its protein is CASSVQVNTEAFF.

The V and J genes are TRBV4-1 and TRBJ2-1, with D perhaps TRBD1 (6 bases). The CDR3 spans 14 residues. Deletions cut 2 bases from V and 10 bases from J, with 15 bases between. CDR1 is MGHRA, CDR2 YSYEKL, per germline. The CDR3 DNA reads as TGCGCCAGCAGCCAAAAAGGGGGAGAGGAGGAGCAGTTCTTC. Encoded protein: CASSQKGGEEEQFF.

The rearrangement joins TRBV28 to TRBJ2-7; perhaps TRBD1 as D (6 bases). The CDR3 is 13 amino acids. Trimming took 6 bases from V and 7 from J, leaving 16 bases between them. CDR1 and CDR2 (germline): MDHEN, SYDVKM. The CDR3 coding sequence is TGTGCCAGCAGGACAGGATCGGTGCGGGAGCAGTACTTC. As protein: CASRTGSVREQYF. Drawing the rest from reference TRBV28 and TRBJ2-7, the complete variable domain is DVKVTQSSRYLVKRTGEKVFLECVQDMDHENMFWYRQDPGLGLRLIYFSYDVKMKEKGDIPEGYSVSREKKERFSLILESASTNQTSMYLCASRTGSVREQYFGPGTRLTVT.

The chain employs TRBV7-9 and TRBJ2-1; 10 nucleotides line up with TRBD2. Germline assignment: CDR1 SEHNR and CDR2 FQNEAQ (reference sequence). The CDR3 has 17 residues. Trimming took 5 bases from V and 6 from J; bases not matched to a gene: 13. DNA of the CDR3: TGTGCCAGCAGCACTAGCGGGATACGGTCCCTTGTCAATGAGCAGTTCTTC. This translates into CASSTSGIRSLVNEQFF.

V is TRBV19 and J is TRBJ1-1, with no clear D. CDR3 length: 15 amino acids. Germline assignment: CDR1 LNHDA and CDR2 SQIVND (reference sequence). V lost 7 bases to trimming and J lost 8 bases, with 23 bases between them. This CDR3 reads CASNQPSGSSVEAFF. The DNA for the CDR3 is TGTGCCAGTAATCAACCCTCGGGGAGCTCGGTCGAAGCTTTCTTT.

The chain uses TRBV4-3 and TRBJ2-1; TRBD2 matches 10 bases. After removal of 0 bases from V and 8 bases from J, the junction contained 10 bases not matched to a gene. Germline V lookup: CDR1 LGHNA, CDR2 YSLEER. The CDR3 totals 17 residues. The DNA of the CDR3 is TGCGCCAGCAGCCAAGATCGGTGGGCTAGCGGGGGTTATGAGCAGTTCTTC. It codes for CASSQDRWASGGYEQFF.

The rearrangement links TRBV28 to TRBJ1-2, with 8 nucleotides matching TRBD1. Germline trimming cut 5 bases from V and 4 bases from J; bases unmatched to any gene: 9. The CDR3 covers 15 residues. CDR1 and CDR2 (germline): MDHEN, SYDVKM. The CDR3 region is CASSPGTGTPYGYTF. In DNA form, the CDR3 reads TGTGCCAGCAGTCCAGGGACAGGCACCCCCTATGGCTACACCTTC.

The genes are TRBV5-1 and TRBJ2-2, with 14 bases aligning to TRBD2. The CDR3 runs to 17 residues. Losses at the gene ends were 4 bases for V and 6 bases for J; bases not matched to a gene: 8. Germline CDR1 SGHRS, CDR2 YFSETQ. In DNA form, the CDR3 reads TGCGCCAGCAGCACCGGACTAGCGGGAGGCCCGCCCGGGGAGCTGTTTTTT. Protein: CASSTGLAGGPPGELFF.